This T cell receptor beta chain is from a study of a mutant IDH1 vaccine in newly diagnosed glioma. Trimming stripped 4 bases from V and 8 bases from J, with 14 bases between. Germline CDR1 and CDR2: MGHRA and YSYEKL. The CDR3 length is 14 residues. As to time point: week 23, last vaccination. Each dose of the vaccine consisted of 300 ug of mutant IDH1 20-mer peptide, with topical imiquimod. Measured with immunoSEQ multiplex PCR; TCRdb has only the in-frame clones, and not every one. The sample yields 82,000 or so clones, over 75% seen once. As for this clone: Antigen unknown.

This receptor was obtained from a man aged 25 to 40 with glioma. Some clones in this sample may be carry-over from other donors' samples. The genes are TRBV4-1 and TRBJ1-4; D gene ambiguous. Here the sequenced sample was PBMCs, taken from a glioma patient whose treatment included an IDH1 peptide vaccine. CDR3 residues: CASSLAVVAEKLFF. The CDR3 nucleotides read TGCGCCAGCAGCCTAGCTGTGGTGGCGGAAAAACTGTTTTTT.